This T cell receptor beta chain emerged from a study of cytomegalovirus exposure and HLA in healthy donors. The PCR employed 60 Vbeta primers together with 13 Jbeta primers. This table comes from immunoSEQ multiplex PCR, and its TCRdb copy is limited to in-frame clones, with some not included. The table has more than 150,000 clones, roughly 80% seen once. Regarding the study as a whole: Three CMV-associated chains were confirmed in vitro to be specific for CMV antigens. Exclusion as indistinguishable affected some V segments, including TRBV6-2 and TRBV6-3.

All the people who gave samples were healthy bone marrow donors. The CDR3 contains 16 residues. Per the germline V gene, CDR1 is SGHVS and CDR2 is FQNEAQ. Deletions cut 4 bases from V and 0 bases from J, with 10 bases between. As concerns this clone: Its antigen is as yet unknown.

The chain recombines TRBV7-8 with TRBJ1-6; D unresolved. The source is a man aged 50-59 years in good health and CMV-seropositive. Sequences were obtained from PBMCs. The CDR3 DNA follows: TGTGCCAGCAGCTCCCTACTGAGCTCCTATAATTCACCCCTCCACTTT. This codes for CASSSLLSSYNSPLHF. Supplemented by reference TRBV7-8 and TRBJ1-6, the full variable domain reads GAGVSQSPRYKVAKRGQDVALRCDPISGHVSLFWYQQALGQGPEFLTYFQNEAQLDKSGLPSDRFFAERPEGSVSTLKIQRTQQEDSAVYLCASSSLLSSYNSPLHFGNGTRLTVT.